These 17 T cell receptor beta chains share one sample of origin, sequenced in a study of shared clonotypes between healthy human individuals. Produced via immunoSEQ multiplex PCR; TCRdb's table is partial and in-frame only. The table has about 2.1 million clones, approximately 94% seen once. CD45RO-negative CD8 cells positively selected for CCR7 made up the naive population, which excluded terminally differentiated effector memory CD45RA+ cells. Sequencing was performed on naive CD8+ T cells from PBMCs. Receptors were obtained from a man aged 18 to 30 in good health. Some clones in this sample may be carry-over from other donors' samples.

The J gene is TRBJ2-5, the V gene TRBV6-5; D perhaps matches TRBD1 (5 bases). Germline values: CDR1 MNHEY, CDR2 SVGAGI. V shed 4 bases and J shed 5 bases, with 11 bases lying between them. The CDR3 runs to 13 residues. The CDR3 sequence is CASSWKGPETQYF. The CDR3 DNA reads TGTGCCAGCAGTTGGAAGGGGCCGGAGACCCAGTACTTC.

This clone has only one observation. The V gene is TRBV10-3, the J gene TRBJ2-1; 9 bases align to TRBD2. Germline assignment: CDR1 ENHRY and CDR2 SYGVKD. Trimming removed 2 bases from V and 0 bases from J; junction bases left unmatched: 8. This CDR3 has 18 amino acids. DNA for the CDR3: TGTGCCATCAGTGAGGGGCTAGCGGGGCCCAACTCCTACAATGAGCAGTTCTTC. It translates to CAISEGLAGPNSYNEQFF.

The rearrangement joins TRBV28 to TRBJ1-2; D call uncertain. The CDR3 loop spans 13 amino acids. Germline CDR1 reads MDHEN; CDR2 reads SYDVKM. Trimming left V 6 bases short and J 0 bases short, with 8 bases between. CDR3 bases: TGTGCCAGCAGGGAGCCAGCTAACTATGGCTACACCTTC. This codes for CASREPANYGYTF.

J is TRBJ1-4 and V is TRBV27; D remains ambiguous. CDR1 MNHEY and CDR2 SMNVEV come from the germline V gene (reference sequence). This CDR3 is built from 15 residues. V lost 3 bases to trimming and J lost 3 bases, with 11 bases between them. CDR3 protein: CASSLWSVPNEKLFF. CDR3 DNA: TGTGCCAGCAGTTTGTGGTCCGTGCCTAATGAAAAACTGTTTTTT.

CDR3 DNA sequence: TGTGCCAGCAGTTCGGGGCCTGGAGCTAGAGATACGCAGTATTTT. Protein: CASSSGPGARDTQYF. The rearrangement links TRBV28 to TRBJ2-3; D possibly uses TRBD1 or TRBD2 (5 bases each). Trimming removed 4 bases from V and 5 bases from J, with 16 bases in between. The CDR3 has 15 amino acids. Germline V gene sequence: CDR1 MDHEN, CDR2 SYDVKM.

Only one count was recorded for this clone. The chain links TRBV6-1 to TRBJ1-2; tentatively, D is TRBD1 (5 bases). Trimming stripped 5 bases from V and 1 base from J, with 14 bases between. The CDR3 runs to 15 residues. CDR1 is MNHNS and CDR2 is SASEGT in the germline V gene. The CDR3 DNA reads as TGTGCCAGCAGTCCCACAGGTCACCTTAACTATGGCTACACCTTC. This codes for CASSPTGHLNYGYTF.

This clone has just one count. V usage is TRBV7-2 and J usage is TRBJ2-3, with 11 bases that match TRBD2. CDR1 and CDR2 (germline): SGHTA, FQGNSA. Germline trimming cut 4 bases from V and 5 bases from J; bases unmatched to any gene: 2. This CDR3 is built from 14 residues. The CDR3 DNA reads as TGTGCCAGCAGCTCGCTAGCGGGAGGAGATACGCAGTATTTT. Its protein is CASSSLAGGDTQYF. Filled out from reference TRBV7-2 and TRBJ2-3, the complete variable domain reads GAGVSQSPSNKVTEKGKDVELRCDPISGHTALYWYRQSLGQGLEFLIYFQGNSAPDKSGLPSDRFSAERTGGSVSTLTIQRTQQEDSAVYLCASSSLAGGDTQYFGPGTRLTVL.

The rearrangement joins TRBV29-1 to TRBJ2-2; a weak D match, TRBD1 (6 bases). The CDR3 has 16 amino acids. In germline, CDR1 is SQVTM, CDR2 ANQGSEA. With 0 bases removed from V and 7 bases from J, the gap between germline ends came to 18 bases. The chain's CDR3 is CSVEEVTGSGVGELFF. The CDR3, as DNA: TGCAGCGTTGAAGAAGTAACAGGGTCGGGCGTCGGGGAGCTGTTTTTT.

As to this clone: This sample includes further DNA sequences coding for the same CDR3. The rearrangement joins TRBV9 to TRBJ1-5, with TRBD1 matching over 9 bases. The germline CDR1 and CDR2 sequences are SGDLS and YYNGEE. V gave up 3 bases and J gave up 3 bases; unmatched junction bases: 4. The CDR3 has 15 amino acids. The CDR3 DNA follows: TGTGCCAGCAGCGCGGGGACAGGGTCCAATCAGCCCCAGCATTTT. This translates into CASSAGTGSNQPQHF.

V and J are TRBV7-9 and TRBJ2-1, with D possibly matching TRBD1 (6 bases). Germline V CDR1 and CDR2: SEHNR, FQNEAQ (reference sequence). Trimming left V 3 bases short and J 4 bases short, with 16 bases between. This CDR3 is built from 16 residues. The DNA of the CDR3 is TGTGCCAGCAGCTTCCTGGCAGGGGAATATTACAATGAGCAGTTCTTC. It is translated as CASSFLAGEYYNEQFF.

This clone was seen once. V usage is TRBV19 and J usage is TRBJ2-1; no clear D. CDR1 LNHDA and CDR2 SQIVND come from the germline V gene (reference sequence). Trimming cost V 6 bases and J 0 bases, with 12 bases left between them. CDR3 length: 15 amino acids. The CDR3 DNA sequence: TGTGCCAGTAGAATCGGCCGAAGCTCCTACAATGAGCAGTTCTTC. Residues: CASRIGRSSYNEQFF. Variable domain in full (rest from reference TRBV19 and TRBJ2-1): DGGITQSPKYLFRKEGQNVTLSCEQNLNHDAMYWYRQDPGQGLRLIYYSQIVNDFQKGDIAEGYSVSREKKESFPLTVTSAQKNPTAFYLCASRIGRSSYNEQFFGPGTRLTVL.

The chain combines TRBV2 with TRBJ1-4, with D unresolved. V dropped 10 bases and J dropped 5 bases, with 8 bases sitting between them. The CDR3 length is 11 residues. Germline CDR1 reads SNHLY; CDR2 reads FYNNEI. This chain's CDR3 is CATYANEKLFF. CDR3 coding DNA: TGTGCCACCTACGCAAATGAAAAACTGTTTTTT.

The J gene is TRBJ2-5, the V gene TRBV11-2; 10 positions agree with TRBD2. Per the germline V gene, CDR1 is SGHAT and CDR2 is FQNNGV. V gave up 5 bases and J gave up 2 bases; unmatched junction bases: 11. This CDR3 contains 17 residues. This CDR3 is CASSTRTSGVSQETQYF. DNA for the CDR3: TGTGCCAGCAGCACCCGGACTAGCGGAGTTTCGCAAGAGACCCAGTACTTC.

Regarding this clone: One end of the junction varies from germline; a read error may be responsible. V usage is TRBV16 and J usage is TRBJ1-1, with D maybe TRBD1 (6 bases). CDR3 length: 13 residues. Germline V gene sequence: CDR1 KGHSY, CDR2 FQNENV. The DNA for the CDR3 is TGCGCGAGCGGGCAGGGGCCGAACACTGAAGCTTTCTTT. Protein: CASGQGPNTEAFF. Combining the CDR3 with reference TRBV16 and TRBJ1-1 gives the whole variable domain GEEVAQTPKHLVRGEGQKAKLYCAPIKGHSYVFWYQQVLKNEFKFLISFQNENVFDETGMPKERFSAKCLPNSPCSLEIQATKLEDSAVYFCASGQGPNTEAFFGQGTRLTVV.

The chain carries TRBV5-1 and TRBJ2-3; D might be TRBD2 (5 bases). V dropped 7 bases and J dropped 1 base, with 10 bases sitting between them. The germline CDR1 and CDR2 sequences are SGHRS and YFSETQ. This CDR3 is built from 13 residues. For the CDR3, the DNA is TGCGCCAGCGGTGGGAGCCGCACAGATACGCAGTATTTT. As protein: CASGGSRTDTQYF.

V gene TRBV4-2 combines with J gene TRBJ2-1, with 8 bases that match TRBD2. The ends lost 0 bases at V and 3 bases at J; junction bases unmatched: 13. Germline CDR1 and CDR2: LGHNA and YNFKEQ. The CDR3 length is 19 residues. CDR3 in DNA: TGTGCCAGCAGCCAAGATTTGTTTCTCGCGGGAGGTTTCTACAATGAGCAGTTCTTC. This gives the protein CASSQDLFLAGGFYNEQFF.

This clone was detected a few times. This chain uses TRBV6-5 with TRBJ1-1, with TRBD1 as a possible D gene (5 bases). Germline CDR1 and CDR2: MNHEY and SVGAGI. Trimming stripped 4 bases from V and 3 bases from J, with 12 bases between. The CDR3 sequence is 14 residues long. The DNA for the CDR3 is TGTGCCAGCAGTTCGACAGAAAGAGACACTGAAGCTTTCTTT. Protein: CASSSTERDTEAFF.